The next 32 T cell receptor beta chains were all read from a single sample in a study of Ad26.COV2.S vaccination and SARS-CoV-2 variants. Documented treatment: around 19 received Ad26.COV2.S at low or high dose, single or two shots; roughly five received placebo; per-sample allocation not given. Sample collection was performed on day 63 after the first vaccine or placebo injection. Sequencing was performed with immunoSEQ multiplex PCR; in TCRdb, only in-frame clones are kept and a portion is missing. The sample carries roughly 420,000 clones, 70% to 90% recorded once. Source: peripheral blood, taken in a trial of Ad26.COV2.S vaccine versus placebo. These receptors were obtained from a person aged 18-65 years who received the Ad26.COV2.S COVID-19 vaccine or a placebo.

V is TRBV21-1 and J is TRBJ1-6. TRBV21-1 is tagged as a pseudogene. The CDR3 sequence is 20 residues long. The chain's CDR3 is CASTSGRSDRLSSYNSPLHF. CDR3 in DNA: TGTGCCAGCACCTCAGGGCGGTCCGACAGACTAAGCTCCTATAATTCACCCCTCCACTTT.

DNA for the CDR3: TGTGCCAGCAGCAGCGCTCCCCTAGCCCTTAGCACAGATACGCAGTATTTT. This codes for CASSSAPLALSTDTQYF. The chain employs TRBV9 and TRBJ2-3, with D tentatively TRBD2 (5 bases). In germline, CDR1 is SGDLS, CDR2 YYNGEE. Deletions cut 4 bases from V and 0 bases from J, with 18 bases between. CDR3 size: 17 residues.

V is TRBV19 and J is TRBJ2-2; D may be TRBD1 (6 bases). Germline V gene sequence: CDR1 LNHDA, CDR2 SQIVND (reference sequence). V was trimmed by 2 bases and J by 7 bases, leaving 8 bases between them. This CDR3 spans 13 amino acids. CDR3 coding DNA: TGTGCCAGTAGTATAACAGGGAGCGGGGAGCTGTTTTTT. This gives the protein CASSITGSGELFF. Full variable domain (rest looked up from reference TRBV19 and TRBJ2-2): DGGITQSPKYLFRKEGQNVTLSCEQNLNHDAMYWYRQDPGQGLRLIYYSQIVNDFQKGDIAEGYSVSREKKESFPLTVTSAQKNPTAFYLCASSITGSGELFFGEGSRLTVL.

V gene TRBV7-8 combines with J gene TRBJ1-6; D is unresolved. Per germline, CDR1 SGHVS and CDR2 FQNEAQ. The V and J ends lost 1 base and 9 bases respectively, with 7 bases between them. The CDR3 consists of 13 residues. The CDR3 is CASSLVERSPLHF. The CDR3 coding sequence is TGTGCCAGCAGCTTAGTGGAGCGTTCACCCCTCCACTTT.

The CDR3 here is CASSPTGGNYGYTF. For the CDR3, the DNA is TGTGCCAGCAGCCCGACAGGGGGCAACTATGGCTACACCTTC. The V call is TRBV6-5, the J call TRBJ1-2, with 10 bases that match TRBD1. The CDR3 has 14 residues. V lost 6 bases to trimming and J lost 2 bases; unmatched junction nucleotides: 3. Looked up from germline, CDR1 is MNHEY and CDR2 is SVGAGI.

The V and J genes are TRBV6-2 or TRBV6-3 and TRBJ2-3; D is possibly TRBD1 (6 bases). V was shortened by 6 bases and J by 0 bases, with 13 bases between the two germline ends. The CDR3 loop spans 15 amino acids. Germline assignment: CDR1 MNHEY and CDR2 SVGEGT. The DNA of the CDR3 is TGTGCCAGCAGCCGCGGACAGCCGAGCACAGATACGCAGTATTTT. It translates to CASSRGQPSTDTQYF.

The chain carries TRBV3-1 (or the pseudogene TRBV3-2) and TRBJ2-7; unclear D gene. CDR1 and CDR2 from the germline V gene are LGHDT and YNNKEL (reference sequence). V was clipped by 1 base and J by 2 bases, with 6 bases between them. There are 13 residues in the CDR3. CDR3 DNA sequence: TGTGCCAGCAGCCAAGTCAGAGCCTACGAGCAGTACTTC. Protein: CASSQVRAYEQYF.

The V and J genes are TRBV7-3 and TRBJ2-2; D might be TRBD1 or TRBD2, each matching 6 bases. V gave up 4 bases and J gave up 0 bases, with 24 bases separating them. Germline CDR1 is SGHTA and CDR2 is FQGTGA. The CDR3 consists of 20 residues. The CDR3 sequence is CASSSTGRGRSPTNTGELFF. The CDR3 region has the DNA TGTGCCAGCAGCTCCACAGGGCGGGGACGGTCCCCGACGAACACCGGGGAGCTGTTTTTT.

V gene TRBV28 combines with J gene TRBJ1-2; perhaps TRBD1 as D (6 bases). V lost 7 bases, J lost 5 bases, and 26 bases lay in between. The CDR3 contains 17 residues. Germline values: CDR1 MDHEN, CDR2 SYDVKM. The CDR3 DNA follows: TGTGCCAGCACCCTAATACAGTCGGTGGGGGCTGGGTATGGCTACACCTTC. This sequence encodes CASTLIQSVGAGYGYTF.

The genes are TRBV6-5 and TRBJ2-7, with 8 bases identical to TRBD2. Trimming at V came to 5 bases and at J to 0 bases, leaving 6 bases not matched to a gene. The CDR3 is 15 amino acids. CDR1 MNHEY and CDR2 SVGAGI come from the germline V gene. The CDR3 protein is CASSQISGDSYEQYF. The CDR3 nucleotides read TGTGCCAGCAGTCAAATTAGCGGGGACTCCTACGAGCAGTACTTC.

This clone was seen a handful of times. This chain's CDR3 is CASSQVFLDDSPLHF. The CDR3 nucleotides are TGCGCCAGCAGCCAAGTCTTCCTGGATGATTCACCCCTCCACTTT. This chain joins TRBV4-1 and TRBJ1-6; D not resolved. The germline V gene encodes CDR1 MGHRA and CDR2 YSYEKL. Trimming took 1 base from V and 8 from J, leaving 12 bases between them. CDR3 length: 15 amino acids.

The chain recombines TRBV7-2 with TRBJ1-2, with D hard to call. V lost 5 bases, J lost 1 base, and 14 bases lay in between. The V gene's germline CDR1 is SGHTA and CDR2 FQGNSA. The CDR3 is 15 residues long. CDR3 region: CASSIGPNHNYGYTF. CDR3 nucleotides: TGTGCCAGCAGCATTGGGCCTAACCATAACTATGGCTACACCTTC.

The V gene is TRBV2, the J gene TRBJ2-1; 13 nucleotides agree with TRBD2. This CDR3 contains 16 residues. J lost 5 bases, V lost 7 bases, and 8 bases had no gene match. Per the germline V gene, CDR1 is SNHLY and CDR2 is FYNNEI. CDR3 region: CASNRGLAGADNEQFF. The DNA for the CDR3 is TGTGCCAGCAACCGAGGACTAGCGGGGGCCGACAATGAGCAGTTCTTC.

The genes are TRBV4-3 and TRBJ1-3; 8 bases are shared with TRBD1. CDR1 and CDR2 (germline): LGHNA, YSLEER. There are 15 residues in the CDR3. With 3 bases clipped from V and 2 bases from J, the junction kept 3 bases outside the gene matches. In nucleotides, the CDR3 is TGCGCCAGCAGCCAGAGACAGGGGACTGGAAACACCATATATTTT. Translation: CASSQRQGTGNTIYF.

The chain is built from TRBV5-1 and TRBJ2-7, with TRBD1 as a possible D gene (5 bases). This CDR3 has 15 amino acids. The V gene lost 0 bases and the J gene lost 5 bases, with 15 bases spanning the gap. Germline CDR1 and CDR2: SGHRS and YFSETQ. The CDR3 nucleotides read TGCGCCAGCAGCTTGGAACACAGGATGATGGACGAGCAGTACTTC. It translates to CASSLEHRMMDEQYF.

V and J are TRBV18 and TRBJ2-5; possibly TRBD2 for D (6 bases). The V end was cut by 5 bases, the J end by 5 bases, with 15 bases between. CDR3 size: 14 residues. CDR1 and CDR2 from the germline V gene are KGHSH and LQKENI. The CDR3 region has the DNA TGTGCCAGCTCATATCTGCCGGGGGACGAGACCCAGTACTTC. The encoded protein is CASSYLPGDETQYF.

V gene TRBV4-1 combines with J gene TRBJ2-1; 13 bases match TRBD2. Germline V gives CDR1 MGHRA, CDR2 YSYEKL. V was clipped by 0 bases and J by 5 bases; unmatched bases: 4. The CDR3 consists of 17 residues. The CDR3 nucleotides read TGCGCCAGCAGCCAAGATGGTACTAGCGGGGGGGACAATGAGCAGTTCTTC. Translating it yields CASSQDGTSGGDNEQFF.

V and J are TRBV9 and TRBJ2-1, with 10 bases matching TRBD2. V lost 4 bases to trimming and J lost 4 bases; unmatched junction nucleotides: 8. The CDR3 loop spans 16 amino acids. The germline V gene has CDR1 SGDLS and CDR2 YYNGEE. CDR3: CASSSLEAGGYNEQFF. The DNA of the CDR3 is TGTGCCAGCAGCTCCCTGGAAGCGGGGGGGTACAATGAGCAGTTCTTC. Supplemented by reference TRBV9 and TRBJ2-1, the full variable domain reads DSGVTQTPKHLITATGQRVTLRCSPRSGDLSVYWYQQSLDQGLQFLIQYYNGEERAKGNILERFSAQQFPDLHSELNLSSLELGDSALYFCASSSLEAGGYNEQFFGPGTRLTVL.

This clone showed up just a few times. The chain uses TRBV7-8 and TRBJ2-7, with TRBD1 identical over 10 bases. The CDR3 spans 16 residues. Germline CDR1 and CDR2: SGHVS and FQNEAQ. Unmatched junction bases numbered 7, after V lost 0 bases and J lost 5 bases. CDR3 sequence (DNA): TGTGCCAGCAGCTTAGCTGGACCGGGACAGGGGAACGAGCAGTACTTC. Amino acids: CASSLAGPGQGNEQYF.

The V and J genes are TRBV28 and TRBJ1-2; TRBD1 is a possible D gene (6 bases). The germline gives CDR1 MDHEN, CDR2 SYDVKM. Trimming shortened V by 11 bases and J by 4 bases, and 14 bases separated the two germline ends. The CDR3 is 12 residues long. CDR3 sequence: CAAVQGSYGYTF. CDR3 nucleotide sequence: TGTGCCGCCGTACAGGGTAGCTATGGCTACACCTTC.

The rearrangement uses TRBV6-2 or TRBV6-3 and TRBJ2-7; 11 nucleotides align to TRBD2. The CDR3 loop spans 17 amino acids. From germline, CDR1 is MNHEY and CDR2 SVGEGT. J gave up 7 bases and V 2 bases, and 13 bases lay outside the gene matches. The CDR3: CASSYPTSGGPFWEQYF. CDR3 DNA: TGTGCCAGCAGTTACCCAACTAGCGGGGGACCTTTTTGGGAGCAGTACTTC.

This clone was found a few times. This chain joins TRBV5-4 and TRBJ1-2; no reliable D call. CDR1 is SGHNT, CDR2 YYREEE, per germline (reference sequence). This CDR3 has 14 amino acids. V lost 3 bases and J 5 bases, leaving 14 bases between the germline ends. The CDR3 loop is CASSWDSVVYGYTF. In DNA, the CDR3 is TGTGCCAGCAGCTGGGATTCAGTCGTGTATGGCTACACCTTC.

This clone was counted a few times. The rearrangement joins TRBV28 to TRBJ1-1; the D is unclear. The V end was cut by 2 bases, the J end by 8 bases, with 12 bases between. The CDR3 loop spans 13 amino acids. From germline, CDR1 is MDHEN and CDR2 SYDVKM. The CDR3 DNA reads as TGTGCCAGCAGTTTAAGGCCAGTCCCGGAAGCTTTCTTT. Translating it yields CASSLRPVPEAFF.

In its sample, this clone was seen once. The chain recombines TRBV18 with TRBJ1-3, with D possibly being TRBD1 (5 bases). CDR3 size: 18 residues. The V end lost 1 base, the J end lost 0 bases, and 16 bases lay between the germline ends. Germline V lookup: CDR1 KGHSH, CDR2 LQKENI. The CDR3 sequence: CASSPLGQQEISGNTIYF. CDR3 DNA: TGTGCCAGCTCACCACTGGGGCAACAGGAGATCTCTGGAAACACCATATATTTT.

The rearrangement links TRBV11-2 to TRBJ1-4; 9 bases map to TRBD1. The junction had 7 bases not matched to a gene; V was cut back by 9 bases and J by 8 bases. The CDR3 is 13 residues long. Germline CDR1 reads SGHAT; CDR2 reads FQNNGV. The DNA for the CDR3 is TGTGCCAGTAGTACAGGGGGCGAGGAAAAACTGTTTTTT. This encodes CASSTGGEEKLFF.

The rearrangement uses TRBV25-1 and TRBJ1-1; TRBD1 might be the D (6 bases). The germline CDR1 and CDR2 sequences are MGHDK and SYGVNS. This CDR3 is built from 14 residues. The V gene lost 6 bases and the J gene lost 4 bases, with 15 bases spanning the gap. CDR3 sequence: CASRINREPTEAFF. CDR3 DNA sequence: TGTGCCAGCAGGATAAACAGGGAACCCACTGAAGCTTTCTTT.

The rearrangement joins TRBV2 to TRBJ2-1; TRBD1 matches 9 bases. Germline-derived CDR1 and CDR2 are SNHLY and FYNNEI. V shed 5 bases, J shed 8 bases, and the junction held 7 bases outside the gene matches. The CDR3 contains 14 residues. The CDR3 loop reads CASSRDRVSDEQFF. DNA of the CDR3: TGTGCCAGCAGTCGGGACAGGGTCTCCGATGAGCAGTTCTTC.

The chain combines TRBV11-1 with TRBJ2-3; D is perhaps TRBD2 (6 bases). The CDR3 sequence is 15 residues long. Between the trimmed V and J ends, which lost 2 bases and 4 bases, there was a span of 13 bases. Germline V CDR1 and CDR2: SGHAT, FQDESV (reference sequence). The chain's CDR3 is CASSLSRPGADTQYF. CDR3 nucleotide sequence: TGTGCCAGCAGCTTAAGCAGGCCGGGGGCAGATACGCAGTATTTT.

The chain couples TRBV28 to TRBJ2-1; 7 nucleotides agree with TRBD1. The germline V gene encodes CDR1 MDHEN and CDR2 SYDVKM. The CDR3 is made up of 15 amino acids. With V trimmed by 6 bases and J by 5 bases, 10 bases remained unmatched. The CDR3: CASRLLGTGDNEQFF. DNA for the CDR3: TGTGCCAGCAGACTACTCGGAACAGGGGACAATGAGCAGTTCTTC.

The chain recombines TRBV2 with TRBJ2-7, with 11 positions matching TRBD2. With 4 bases clipped from V and 2 bases from J, the junction kept 4 bases outside the gene matches. Germline-derived CDR1 and CDR2 are SNHLY and FYNNEI. CDR3 length: 15 amino acids. The CDR3 nucleotides read TGTGCCAGCAGTGGGGTTAGCGGGGGGGCCTACGAGCAGTACTTC. Amino acids: CASSGVSGGAYEQYF.

A note on this clone: The identical CDR3 is also encoded by other nucleotide sequences in the sample. This chain links TRBV6-5 with TRBJ1-2; TRBD1 matches at 7 bases. Germline V lookup: CDR1 MNHEY, CDR2 SVGAGI. The CDR3 is 13 amino acids. The V gene end was trimmed by 6 bases and the J gene end by 5 bases; junction bases not matched to a gene: 6. DNA of the CDR3: TGTGCCAGCAGACCGACAGGGCGATATGGCTACACCTTC. Translated, it gives CASRPTGRYGYTF.

With respect to this clone: Within the sample, other DNA sequences also encode this same CDR3. The gene calls are TRBV28 and TRBJ1-2, with D unresolved. The CDR3 spans 12 residues. V lost 6 bases and J lost 5, with 10 bases in between. The V gene's germline CDR1 is MDHEN and CDR2 SYDVKM. CDR3 protein: CASSLSGYGYTF. Written as DNA, the CDR3 is TGTGCCAGCAGCCTTAGCGGGTATGGCTACACCTTC.